This T cell receptor beta chain was captured by sequencing in a study of CD8+ T cells in alopecia areata. Study-level information: Treated individuals took tofacitinib by mouth, 5 to 10 mg twice daily.

Investigators isolated RNA and reverse transcribed it into cDNA to act as the sequencing template. Some clones are missing from TCRdb's copy, which holds only in-frame ones; the method was immunoSEQ multiplex PCR. The sample consists of 150,000 to 200,000 clones, around three fifths of them appearing once. Of note for this clone: Its antigen is as yet unknown.

General study findings and limits: Persistence of many expanded lesional clones was seen in scalp and blood during tofacitinib.

This sample's treatment: oral pan-JAK inhibitor, 5-10 mg twice daily. The study team obtained lesional scalp punch biopsies and peripheral blood from alopecia areata patients. The germline V gene encodes CDR1 SQVTM and CDR2 ANQGSEA. Trimming at V came to 6 bases and at J to 7 bases, leaving 8 bases not matched to a gene. The CDR3 consists of 12 residues. This TCR was sampled from a human donor with alopecia areata. V usage is TRBV29-1 and J usage is TRBJ2-5; 7 nucleotides agree with TRBD1. Sample: CD4+ T cells sorted from blood, taken around week 50, from a patient treated with tofacitinib. The CDR3, as DNA: TGCAGCGTGTACACAGGGGTGGGGACCCAGTACTTC. Translation gives CSVYTGVGTQYF.